The 23 T cell receptor beta chains below come from one sample, sequenced in a study of T cell repertoires in cytomegalovirus infection. TCRdb fed the reads into MiXCR, producing one record per CDR3 protein. The sample yields about 130,000 distinct CDR3 sequences, roughly 8.2% seen once. The material sequenced was PBMCs. The receptors originated from a human donor in good health (CMV status not recorded). Some clones in this sample may be carry-over from other donors' samples.

The sample holds one count of this clonotype. A clone one base away is much larger, so this may be a read error. This chain connects TRBV7-4 to TRBJ1-4; D is possibly TRBD1 (5 bases). The CDR3 runs 15 residues. CDR1 is SGHVT and CDR2 is SQSDAQ in the germline V gene. V lost 4 bases and J lost 4, with 13 bases in between. CDR3 DNA sequence: TGTGCCAGCAGCTCCACGACAGCCGGTAATGAAAAACTGTTTTTT. It encodes CASSSTTAGNEKLFF.

This clonotype was found many times. The rearrangement links TRBV19 to TRBJ1-2; perhaps TRBD1 as D (5 bases). The germline V gene encodes CDR1 LNHDA and CDR2 SQIVND (reference sequence). Deletions cut 10 bases from V and 4 bases from J, with 19 bases between. The CDR3 spans 14 residues. The CDR3 here is CATKEFGGTYGYTF. The CDR3 nucleotides are TGTGCCACCAAGGAGTTTGGGGGAACCTATGGCTACACCTTC.

This clonotype was found a few times. This sequence joins TRBV15 and TRBJ1-5; D is unclear. Germline CDR1 LNHNV, CDR2 YYDKDF (reference sequence). CDR3 length: 14 amino acids. Trimming took 6 bases from V and 0 from J, leaving 9 bases between them. CDR3 bases: TGTGCCACCAGTATTGCAGTTAGCAATCAGCCCCAGCATTTT. It encodes CATSIAVSNQPQHF. Together with reference TRBV15 and TRBJ1-5, the CDR3 gives the full variable domain: DAMVIQNPRYQVTQFGKPVTLSCSQTLNHNVMYWYQQKSSQAPKLLFHYYDKDFNNEADTPDNFQSRRPNTSFCFLDIRSPGLGDTAMYLCATSIAVSNQPQHFGDGTRLSIL.

This clonotype was seen many times. The rearrangement joins TRBV7-2 to TRBJ1-1; tentatively, D is TRBD1 (6 bases). Trimming shortened V by 2 bases and J by 4 bases, and 20 bases separated the two germline ends. CDR3 size: 17 residues. Germline V gene lookup returns CDR1 SGHTA and CDR2 FQGNSA. The CDR3 nucleotides read TGTGCCAGCAGCTTACGGTCGGCAGGCCAAGGGGGCACTGAAGCTTTCTTT. It yields the protein CASSLRSAGQGGTEAFF.

This chain links TRBV7-9 with TRBJ1-1; tentative D call: TRBD1 (5 bases). The CDR3 sequence is 16 residues long. The ends were cut back, 7 bases at V and 4 bases at J, with 22 bases in the middle. CDR1 is SEHNR and CDR2 is FQNEAQ in the germline V gene (reference sequence). The CDR3 loop reads CASTHRGEGPITEAFF. The DNA of the CDR3 is TGTGCCAGCACCCACCGGGGGGAAGGCCCGATCACTGAAGCTTTCTTT.

V and J are TRBV29-1 and TRBJ1-1; unclear D gene. CDR3 size: 13 residues. The V gene lost 3 bases and the J gene lost 4 bases, with 12 bases spanning the gap. Germline CDR1 SQVTM, CDR2 ANQGSEA. Here the CDR3 DNA reads TGCAGCGTTGATGGGAAGACGGGCACTGAAGCTTTCTTT. It yields the protein CSVDGKTGTEAFF.

This clonotype was counted at least ten times. The rearrangement joins TRBV7-2 to TRBJ2-1, with 7 bases aligning to TRBD2. The CDR3 extends over 14 amino acids. The J segment lost 7 bases and the V segment lost 1 base, leaving 4 bases of the junction unmatched. CDR1 and CDR2 (germline): SGHTA, FQGNSA. The CDR3: CASSLGVSGNEQFF. DNA for the CDR3: TGTGCCAGCAGCTTAGGCGTTAGCGGGAATGAGCAGTTCTTC.

This chain connects TRBV29-1 to TRBJ1-1; D unresolved. Germline values: CDR1 SQVTM, CDR2 ANQGSEA. V dropped 4 bases and J dropped 6 bases, with 15 bases sitting between them. This CDR3 has 13 residues. CDR3 protein: CSVVSVPGSEAFF. The CDR3 nucleotides are TGCAGCGTTGTATCGGTTCCCGGGTCTGAAGCTTTCTTT. Together with reference TRBV29-1 and TRBJ1-1, the CDR3 gives the full variable domain: SAVISQKPSRDICQRGTSLTIQCQVDSQVTMMFWYRQQPGQSLTLIATANQGSEATYESGFVIDKFPISRPNLTFSTLTVSNMSPEDSSIYLCSVVSVPGSEAFFGQGTRLTVV.

There are many counts of this clonotype. The chain combines TRBV25-1 with TRBJ1-6, with TRBD1 matching over 8 bases. Germline CDR1 reads MGHDK; CDR2 reads SYGVNS. V dropped 7 bases and J dropped 10; count of bases not matched to a gene: 6. CDR3 length: 13 amino acids. This CDR3 reads CASKDREYSPLHF. Written as DNA, the CDR3 is TGTGCCAGCAAGGACAGGGAATACTCACCCCTCCACTTT. Together with reference TRBV25-1 and TRBJ1-6, the CDR3 gives the full variable domain: EADIYQTPRYLVIGTGKKITLECSQTMGHDKMYWYQQDPGMELHLIHYSYGVNSTEKGDLSSESTVSRIRTEHFPLTLESARPSHTSQYLCASKDREYSPLHFGNGTRLTVT.

The table lists this clonotype with many counts. This sequence joins TRBV2 and TRBJ2-3; a possible D gene is TRBD1 (6 bases). Germline V gene data show CDR1 as SNHLY and CDR2 as FYNNEI. This CDR3 is built from 17 residues. Trimming cost V 2 bases and J 7 bases, with 22 bases left between them. CDR3 coding DNA: TGTGCCAGCAGTGAACGACGACAGGCCCCGACCCTCCATACGCAGTATTTT. Amino acid sequence: CASSERRQAPTLHTQYF.

This clonotype was counted many times. The V and J genes are TRBV7-7 and TRBJ2-3; D remains ambiguous. V was pared by 5 bases and J by 2 bases, with 8 bases between. The CDR3 runs 13 residues. CDR1 is SSHAT, CDR2 FNYEAQ, per germline (reference sequence). DNA of the CDR3: TGTGCCAGCAGCCTACAAATCACAGATACGCAGTATTTT. Amino acids: CASSLQITDTQYF.

This clonotype was observed many times. The genes are TRBV7-2 and TRBJ1-2, with unresolved D. CDR3 length equals 14 residues. V dropped 1 base and J dropped 0 bases, with 6 bases sitting between them. Looked up from germline, CDR1 is SGHTA and CDR2 is FQGNSA. CDR3 bases: TGTGCCAGCAGCTTAGGCCAGACTAACTATGGCTACACCTTC. This gives the protein CASSLGQTNYGYTF.

There are many counts of this clonotype. V and J are TRBV29-1 and TRBJ1-1; the D gene is possibly TRBD1 (6 bases). The V and J ends lost 4 bases and 3 bases respectively, with 12 bases between them. Germline assignment: CDR1 SQVTM and CDR2 ANQGSEA. The CDR3 sequence is 13 residues long. CDR3: CSVAGQSDTEAFF. CDR3 coding DNA: TGCAGCGTTGCCGGACAGTCGGACACTGAAGCTTTCTTT.

This clonotype was seen many times. The rearrangement uses TRBV7-2 and TRBJ2-7; no reliable D call. This CDR3 has 14 residues. Trimming removed 2 bases at V and 1 base at J, with 9 bases between. Per germline, CDR1 SGHTA and CDR2 FQGNSA. This chain's CDR3 is CASSLIRTSYEQYF. The CDR3 DNA reads as TGTGCCAGCAGCTTAATACGGACGTCCTACGAGCAGTACTTC.

This clonotype has a count of ten or more. The chain has TRBV7-9 and TRBJ2-7, with a possible D match to TRBD2 (5 bases). CDR3 length equals 14 residues. Germline V gene sequence: CDR1 SEHNR, CDR2 FQNEAQ (reference sequence). V shed 6 bases and J shed 2 bases, with 14 bases lying between them. The CDR3 DNA sequence: TGTGCCAGCAGTGGGTGGAGCGGTACCTACGAGCAGTACTTC. This encodes CASSGWSGTYEQYF.

This clonotype was detected many times. V usage is TRBV6-6 and J usage is TRBJ2-7, with TRBD1 matching 9 bases. Germline V lookup: CDR1 MNHNY, CDR2 SVGAGI (reference sequence). J gave up 5 bases and V 6 bases, and 11 bases lay outside the gene matches. The CDR3 consists of 15 residues. The CDR3: CASSPPGQGFHEQYF. The CDR3 DNA sequence: TGTGCCAGCAGCCCCCCGGGACAGGGTTTCCACGAGCAGTACTTC.

This clonotype was seen ten or more times. This rearrangement joins TRBV6-6 to TRBJ1-2; D is ambiguous. Trimming took 2 bases from V and 2 from J, leaving 6 bases between them. Germline V gene sequence: CDR1 MNHNY, CDR2 SVGAGI (reference sequence). The CDR3 is 13 amino acids. This CDR3 reads CASSYEQNYGYTF. CDR3 bases: TGTGCCAGCAGTTACGAACAGAACTATGGCTACACCTTC.

This clonotype was observed many times. V gene TRBV20-1 combines with J gene TRBJ2-5, with D possibly being TRBD2 (6 bases). Per the germline V gene, CDR1 is DFQATT and CDR2 is SNEGSKA (reference sequence). The CDR3 is 14 amino acids. V lost 4 bases, J lost 3 bases, and 15 bases lay in between. The CDR3 here is CSATPDGGEETQYF. The CDR3 DNA sequence: TGCAGTGCTACGCCCGACGGGGGAGAAGAGACCCAGTACTTC.

This clonotype was observed at least ten times. The rearrangement uses TRBV7-9 and TRBJ2-3, with D possibly matching TRBD2 (6 bases). CDR3 length equals 15 residues. The ends were cut back, 3 bases at V and 1 base at J, with 11 bases in the middle. Germline V gives CDR1 SEHNR, CDR2 FQNEAQ (reference sequence). DNA for the CDR3: TGTGCCAGCAGCTTGGTCGCTAGCGGCACAGATACGCAGTATTTT. Its protein product is CASSLVASGTDTQYF.

This clonotype has ten or more counts. V gene TRBV2 combines with J gene TRBJ2-7, with TRBD1 as a possible D gene (6 bases). The germline V gene has CDR1 SNHLY and CDR2 FYNNEI. Trimming stripped 4 bases from V and 6 bases from J, with 16 bases between. The CDR3 has 14 amino acids. Here the CDR3 DNA reads TGTGCCAGCAGTGGGCAGGGGCAGACGCGCGAGCAGTACTTC. Its protein is CASSGQGQTREQYF.

The gene calls are TRBV27 and TRBJ1-4; unclear D gene. CDR1 MNHEY and CDR2 SMNVEV come from the germline V gene (reference sequence). V was shortened by 5 bases and J by 0 bases, with 10 bases between the two germline ends. This CDR3 spans 15 amino acids. The CDR3 reads CASSRTVATNEKLFF. DNA of the CDR3: TGTGCCAGCAGTAGAACAGTAGCAACTAATGAAAAACTGTTTTTT. Full variable domain (rest looked up from reference TRBV27 and TRBJ1-4): EAQVTQNPRYLITVTGKKLTVTCSQNMNHEYMSWYRQDPGLGLRQIYYSMNVEVTDKGDVPEGYKVSRKEKRNFPLILESPSPNQTSLYFCASSRTVATNEKLFFGSGTQLSVL.

Many counts were recorded for this clonotype. V is TRBV7-8 and J is TRBJ1-1, with a weak D call TRBD1 (6 bases). The CDR3 is made up of 17 amino acids. Germline-derived CDR1 and CDR2 are SGHVS and FQNEAQ. Trimming shortened V by 3 bases and J by 0 bases, and 17 bases separated the two germline ends. The DNA of the CDR3 is TGTGCCAGCAGCTTGATGCGCGGGGGGCGAATGAACACTGAAGCTTTCTTT. Amino acid sequence: CASSLMRGGRMNTEAFF.

This clonotype was found many times. The chain joins TRBV20-1 to TRBJ2-1; 7 nucleotides agree with TRBD2. The trim removed 6 bases at V and 8 bases at J, leaving 10 bases unmatched. Germline-derived CDR1 and CDR2 are DFQATT and SNEGSKA (reference sequence). The length of the CDR3 is 13 residues. The CDR3: CSAPAGWTDEQFF. The CDR3 bases are TGCAGTGCGCCAGCGGGGTGGACTGATGAGCAGTTCTTC.